Following are 16 T cell receptor beta chains from one sample sequenced in a study of tumor and adjacent non-tumor tissue in lung cancer. No cell sorting was done before RNA was extracted from the tissue. The library came from three nested PCR rounds adapted from ARM-PCR protocols. Each CDR3 protein gets one entry after TCRdb re-called the multiplex PCR reads with MiXCR. The sample shows around 200,000 distinct CDR3 sequences, over 55% of them seen only once. The sample was lung tumor tissue. The receptors stem from a man in his 60s with non-small cell lung cancer.

In its sample, this clonotype was seen many times. The chain is built from TRBV20-1 and TRBJ1-5; TRBD1 matches 8 bases. The CDR3 length is 14 residues. V was clipped by 0 bases and J by 11 bases; unmatched bases: 9. Germline loops: CDR1 DFQATT, CDR2 SNEGSKA (reference sequence). In DNA form, the CDR3 reads TGCAGTGCTAGAGACCGCAGGGGGCTAGAGGCCCAGCATTTT. Amino acid sequence: CSARDRRGLEAQHF.

Turning to this clonotype: Mismatch with germline at one junction end may stem from a read error. The chain is built from TRBV20-1 and TRBJ1-5, with D hard to call. Germline V gene data show CDR1 as DFQATT and CDR2 as SNEGSKA (reference sequence). The CDR3 extends over 12 amino acids. The CDR3 sequence is CSAREGAQPRHF. The CDR3 DNA reads as TGCAGTGCTAGAGAGGGCGCTCAGCCCCGGCATTTT.

This clonotype was observed at least ten times. This chain joins TRBV29-1 and TRBJ1-5; D not resolved. CDR1 SQVTM and CDR2 ANQGSEA come from the germline V gene. There are 12 residues in the CDR3. Trimming pared 7 bases from V and 3 bases from J, leaving 10 bases between. CDR3 DNA: TGCAGCGCCCCGGGCTTCAATCAGCCCCAGCATTTT. It yields the protein CSAPGFNQPQHF.

Turning to this clonotype: The junction does not match germline at one end; this may be a read error. The V call is TRBV4-2, the J call TRBJ2-7, with TRBD2 as a possible D gene (7 bases). The CDR3 is made up of 18 amino acids. Germline V gives CDR1 LGHNA, CDR2 YNFKEQ. CDR3 nucleotides: TGTGCCAGCAGCCAAGAAGGGCTGGCGGGGGCGAAAACCTACGAGCACTACTTC. It translates to CASSQEGLAGAKTYEHYF.

A note on this clonotype: The junction departs from germline at one end; a sequencing error may be responsible. The gene calls are TRBV6-5 and TRBJ2-7, with TRBD2 matching over 9 bases. The CDR3 runs to 16 residues. Germline CDR1 and CDR2: MNHEY and SVGAGI. The CDR3 DNA sequence: TGTACCAGCAGTTACTCGTCTAGCGGGATCACCTACGAGCAGTATTTC. Amino acids: CTSSYSSSGITYEQYF.

Only one count was recorded for this clonotype. One end of the junction is discordant with germline, which a read error may explain. This sequence joins TRBV6-1 and TRBJ1-5; 9 bases match TRBD1. The CDR3 has 18 amino acids. CDR1 MNHNS and CDR2 SASEGT come from the germline V gene. DNA of the CDR3: TGTACCAGCAGTGTCGGTCCCGGGACAGGGTATAGGAATCAGCCCCAGCATTTT. Its translation: CTSSVGPGTGYRNQPQHF.

This clonotype was counted a few times. The chain joins TRBV12-3 or TRBV12-4 to TRBJ2-1; the match to TRBD2 covers 10 bases. The CDR3 spans 13 residues. V shed 6 bases, J shed 12 bases, and the junction held 8 bases outside the gene matches. The CDR3 here is CASRPSSGGLQFF. CDR3 in DNA: TGTGCCAGCAGACCTTCTAGCGGGGGTTTGCAGTTCTTC.

As for this clonotype: Just one base apart from a much larger clone, this may be a read error. The V and J genes are TRBV5-4 and TRBJ1-2; the D is unclear. Germline CDR1 reads SGHNT; CDR2 reads YYREEE (reference sequence). This CDR3 region has 12 residues. The chain's CDR3 is CARSFLGYGYTF. In DNA form, the CDR3 reads TGTGCCAGGAGCTTTCTGGGTTATGGCTACACCTTC.

Worth noting for this clonotype: Relative to the germline gene, one junction end is altered; a read error may explain this. The chain joins TRBV11-3 to TRBJ1-2; possible D gene TRBD1, 6 bases. Germline assignment: CDR1 SGHNT and CDR2 YENEEA. The length of the CDR3 is 16 residues. The CDR3, as DNA: TGTGCCTGCAGCAGCCCGACCTCGGGGGCTAGCTATGGCTACATCTTC. Translating gives CACSSPTSGASYGYIF.

Points on this clonotype: A junction end diverges from the germline sequence, so it may reflect a read error. The V and J genes are TRBV29-1 and TRBJ2-7; maybe TRBD1 (6 bases). CDR1 SQVTM and CDR2 ANQGSEA come from the germline V gene. This CDR3 spans 14 amino acids. DNA for the CDR3: TGCGGCGTGATCCGGGTAGGGGGTGCATATGAGCAGTACTTC. It encodes CGVIRVGGAYEQYF.

The V and J genes are TRBV5-5 and TRBJ2-7; D possibly corresponds to TRBD2 (5 bases). V lost 3 bases and J lost 7, with 20 bases in between. CDR3 length: 15 residues. CDR1 and CDR2 (germline): SGHKS, YYEKEE (reference sequence). CDR3 sequence: CASSSRGLPYDEQYF. The CDR3 region has the DNA TGTGCCAGCAGCTCCAGAGGACTGCCCTACGATGAGCAGTACTTC.

A note on this clonotype: A clone one base away is much larger, so this may be a read error. This sequence joins TRBV5-1 and TRBJ2-3, with TRBD2 identical over 9 bases. The CDR3 consists of 15 residues. Germline V CDR1 and CDR2: SGHRS, YFSETQ. In DNA, the CDR3 is TGCTCCAGCAGGATAGCGGGGGAGCGCACAGATACGCAGTATTTT. Translated: CSSRIAGERTDTQYF.

This chain links TRBV20-1 with TRBJ2-7; 13 nucleotides align to TRBD2. Germline V gene lookup returns CDR1 DFQATT and CDR2 SNEGSKA (reference sequence). The CDR3 is 13 amino acids. CDR3 coding DNA: TGCTATGCTAGGACTAGCGGGGGTTACGAGCAGTACTTC. Protein sequence: CYARTSGGYEQYF.

A remark on this clonotype: At one of its ends the junction is not consistent with the germline gene, which may arise from a read error. The chain is built from TRBV12-5 and TRBJ1-2; 8 bases are shared with TRBD1. Per the germline V gene, CDR1 is LGHNT and CDR2 is FRNRAP. CDR3 length: 15 residues. The CDR3 coding sequence is TGTGCTAGTGGTTTGGGTACAGGGGGACCTATCGGCTACATCTTC. Residues: CASGLGTGGPIGYIF. The full variable domain, with the rest looked up from reference TRBV12-5 and TRBJ1-2, is DARVTQTPRHKVTEMGQEVTMRCQPILGHNTVFWYRQTMMQGLELLAYFRNRAPLDDSGMPKDRFSAEMPDATLATLKIQPSEPRDSAVYFCASGLGTGGPIGYIFGSGTRLTVV.

About this clonotype itself: This CDR3 fails to terminate in the conserved phenylalanine or tryptophan, so it likely reflects a read error. This chain joins TRBV30 and TRBJ2-5; D ambiguous. V lost 8 bases and J 5 bases, leaving 15 bases between the germline ends. Germline CDR1 reads GTSNPN; CDR2 reads SVGIG (reference sequence). The CDR3 is 12 residues long. The CDR3 protein is CAARVGWETQYI. The CDR3 coding sequence is TGTGCCGCGAGAGTGGGGTGGGAGACCCAGTACATC.

The chain employs TRBV20-1 and TRBJ2-3, with TRBD2 identical over 11 bases. V shed 5 bases and J 6 bases; nucleotides not matched to a gene: 25. In germline, CDR1 is DFQATT, CDR2 SNEGSKA (reference sequence). The CDR3 spans 20 residues. CDR3 residues: CSASQPILAGVGNSQDTQYF. The DNA of the CDR3 is TGCAGTGCTTCCCAACCCATACTAGCGGGGGTGGGGAATTCACAGGATACGCAGTATTTT.